Following are 6 T cell receptor beta chains from one sample sequenced in a study of blood T cells in healthy people across ages. A second PCR, run for roughly 6 to 11 cycles, used a sample-barcoded 5' primer plus a J-beta primer mix. TCRdb itself ran the 5' RACE reads through MiXCR, one entry per CDR3 protein. The sample includes around 850,000 distinct CDR3 sequences, roughly 35% of them seen just once. The source material was blood. Receptors originate from a man in his late teens or twenties in good health.

This clonotype has a handful of counts. V usage is TRBV30 and J usage is TRBJ2-1, with no clear D. The CDR3 spans 11 residues. Germline V gene data show CDR1 as GTSNPN and CDR2 as SVGIG (reference sequence). V lost 5 bases, J lost 6 bases, and 8 bases lay in between. The CDR3 region is CAWDSGNEQFF. CDR3 coding DNA: TGTGCCTGGGACTCCGGCAATGAGCAGTTCTTC.

At least ten counts were recorded for this clonotype. The chain links TRBV9 to TRBJ2-1; 10 bases are a match to TRBD2. This CDR3 region has 16 residues. V was clipped by 3 bases and J by 4 bases; unmatched bases: 7. CDR1 SGDLS and CDR2 YYNGEE come from the germline V gene. The CDR3 sequence is CASSAPSGGRYNEQFF. The CDR3 nucleotides read TGTGCCAGCAGCGCACCTAGCGGGGGCCGTTACAATGAGCAGTTCTTC.

The chain combines TRBV4-3 with TRBJ2-5; D possibly matches TRBD1 or TRBD2 (5 bases each). The V and J ends lost 4 bases and 4 bases respectively, with 22 bases between them. This CDR3 spans 17 amino acids. Germline V CDR1 and CDR2: LGHNA, YSLEER. In DNA, the CDR3 is TGCGCCAGCAGCCGGTCAGCCGGGGCCAGGCAGTTAGAGACCCAGTACTTC. Residues: CASSRSAGARQLETQYF.

This clonotype was picked up many times. The chain uses TRBV20-1 and TRBJ1-2; D is perhaps TRBD1 (6 bases). Germline V lookup: CDR1 DFQATT, CDR2 SNEGSKA (reference sequence). V was pared by 2 bases and J by 1 base, with 14 bases between. This CDR3 has 15 amino acids. The CDR3 spells CSARPRQAINYGYTF. CDR3 coding DNA: TGCAGTGCTAGACCAAGACAGGCTATTAACTATGGCTACACCTTC.

This clonotype has just a few counts. The chain joins TRBV5-1 to TRBJ2-7, with 7 bases matching TRBD1. The CDR3 spans 14 residues. CDR1 and CDR2 from the germline V gene are SGHRS and YFSETQ. Trimming took 4 bases from V and 3 from J; bases not matched to a gene: 7. The CDR3 sequence: CASSMGGQDYEQYF. The CDR3 DNA is TGCGCCAGCAGCATGGGCGGACAGGACTACGAGCAGTACTTC.

This clonotype was picked up many times. The chain employs TRBV6-6 and TRBJ2-7; maybe TRBD2 (5 bases). This CDR3 region has 13 residues. Germline values: CDR1 MNHNY, CDR2 SVGAGI (reference sequence). Trimming removed 2 bases at V and 4 bases at J, with 9 bases between. The CDR3 DNA is TGTGCCAGCAGTTACGCAGAGGGTTACGAGCAGTACTTC. Amino acids: CASSYAEGYEQYF.